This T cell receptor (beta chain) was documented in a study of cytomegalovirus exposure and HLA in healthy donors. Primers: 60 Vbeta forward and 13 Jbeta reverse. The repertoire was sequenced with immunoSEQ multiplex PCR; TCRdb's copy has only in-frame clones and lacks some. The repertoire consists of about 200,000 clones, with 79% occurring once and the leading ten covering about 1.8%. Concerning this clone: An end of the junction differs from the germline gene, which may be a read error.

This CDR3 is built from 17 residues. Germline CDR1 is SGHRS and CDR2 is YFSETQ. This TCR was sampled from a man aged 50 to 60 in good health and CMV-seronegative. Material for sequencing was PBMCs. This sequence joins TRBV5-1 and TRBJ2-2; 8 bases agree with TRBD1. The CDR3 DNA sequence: TGCGCCAGCAGCTTGGTGGGCCGGACAGGGAGACACCGGGGAGCTGTTTTT. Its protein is CASSLVGRTGRHRGAVF.